This T cell receptor beta chain was documented in a study of PD-L1 blockade in urothelial cancer. Study-level background: Beginning in about 2014, patients received atezolizumab, given as 1,200 mg intravenously every 3 weeks. Blood analyses occurred 3 weeks (second dose) and 6 weeks post treatment start.

Indicated time point: peripheral blood 6 weeks after treatment start. The templates were synthetic TCR analogs, and they were spiked into each PCR. The table came from immunoSEQ multiplex PCR; TCRdb's copy has only in-frame clones and leaves some out. This table holds around 19,000 clones, around 83% found once. Germline V lookup: CDR1 SQVTM, CDR2 ANQGSEA. V lost 2 bases and J lost 6, with 8 bases in between. CDR3 length: 11 amino acids. The clonotype comes from a man between 50 and 59 years old with urothelial cancer. Sequenced material: PBMCs, taken around atezolizumab (anti-PD-L1) treatment. The chain joins TRBV29-1 to TRBJ2-7, with a weak D call TRBD1 (5 bases). The CDR3 sequence is CSVESQGEQYV. The CDR3 coding sequence is TGCAGCGTTGAAAGCCAGGGCGAGCAGTACGTC.